Listed below are T cell receptor beta chains from one sample, sequenced in a study of T cells after yellow fever vaccination. TCRdb fed the 5' RACE reads into MiXCR, producing one record per CDR3 protein. The data hold a few hundred thousand distinct CDR3 sequences, with about 7% observed a single time. The specimen was CD4+ T cells sorted from PBMCs, collected 15 days after the yellow fever booster vaccination. Every receptor here comes from a man aged 25-45 years who received the YFV17D yellow fever vaccine. The conserved cysteine and the conserved F or W are not part of the CDR3 here. Fields, in order: V gene, J gene, CDR3 protein.

v_gene: TRBV9; j_gene: TRBJ1-6; CDR3aa: ASSVDPGQGTYNSPLH
v_gene: TRBV5-1; j_gene: TRBJ2-3; CDR3aa: ASNLTSDTHC
v_gene: TRBV7-2; j_gene: TRBJ2-3; CDR3aa: ASSTQAGGPADTQY
v_gene: TRBV6-1; j_gene: TRBJ1-2; CDR3aa: ASYRQGARGGYT
v_gene: TRBV10-3; j_gene: TRBJ2-3; CDR3aa: AISDRVVSTDTQY
v_gene: TRBV19; j_gene: TRBJ2-3; CDR3aa: ASSVEGREDTQY
v_gene: TRBV5-1; j_gene: TRBJ2-1; CDR3aa: ASTGLAGYNEQF
v_gene: TRBV10-1; j_gene: TRBJ2-1; CDR3aa: ASSPTDSRDEQF
v_gene: TRBV12-3/TRBV12-4; j_gene: TRBJ2-5; CDR3aa: ASSFQRGFQETQY
v_gene: TRBV25-1; j_gene: TRBJ2-3; CDR3aa: ASSESGTGRDTQY
v_gene: TRBV5-1; j_gene: TRBJ2-7; CDR3aa: ASRPGQGLYEQY
v_gene: TRBV4-2; j_gene: TRBJ1-3; CDR3aa: ASSRVNPGTTGNTIY
v_gene: TRBV11-2; j_gene: TRBJ2-3; CDR3aa: ASSLDRSSTDTQY
v_gene: TRBV10-3; j_gene: TRBJ2-2; CDR3aa: AIRPGQGRTGELF
v_gene: TRBV6-2/TRBV6-3; j_gene: TRBJ2-5; CDR3aa: ASNDQVFQIETQY
v_gene: TRBV5-1; j_gene: TRBJ2-2; CDR3aa: ASSLVSGSPGELF
v_gene: TRBV20-1; j_gene: TRBJ1-1; CDR3aa: SPRGQGATEAF
v_gene: TRBV6-4; j_gene: TRBJ2-2; CDR3aa: ASSLTLGTGGPSANTGELF
v_gene: TRBV9; j_gene: TRBJ1-3; CDR3aa: ASSVGHGNTIY
v_gene: TRBV12-3/TRBV12-4; j_gene: TRBJ1-3; CDR3aa: ASSPGEWSGNTIY
v_gene: TRBV29-1; j_gene: TRBJ1-4; CDR3aa: SVRVPANEKLF
v_gene: TRBV28; j_gene: TRBJ2-5; CDR3aa: ASSPGDRGEAQETQY
v_gene: TRBV5-1; j_gene: TRBJ2-5; CDR3aa: ASRVGGQETQY
v_gene: TRBV20-1; j_gene: TRBJ1-5; CDR3aa: SAANTGNSGQPQH
v_gene: TRBV24-1; j_gene: TRBJ2-7; CDR3aa: ATSDWASGTSYEQY
v_gene: TRBV12-3/TRBV12-4; j_gene: TRBJ1-3; CDR3aa: ASKTDRGGNTIY
v_gene: TRBV29-1; j_gene: TRBJ2-7; CDR3aa: SVHLGRPPYEQY
v_gene: TRBV20-1; j_gene: TRBJ2-1; CDR3aa: SARDLSLGRALF
v_gene: TRBV24-1; j_gene: TRBJ2-1; CDR3aa: ATSDSGRAGEQF